A selection of T cell receptor beta chains follows, all from one sample in a study of blood T cells in healthy people across ages. TCRdb reprocessed the 5' RACE reads via MiXCR and lists one record per CDR3 protein. The data hold about 620,000 distinct CDR3 sequences, with around a fifth observed a single time. Sequenced sample: blood. These receptors all stem from a man in his 70s in good health. Each CDR3 is given with its conserved first and last residue. A D gene is named only where the DNA matches it firmly.

V: TRBV9; D: .; CDR3: CASSVGQEGYEQYF
V: TRBV6-5; D: .; CDR3: CASSYSLQGYEQYF
V: TRBV12-3/TRBV12-4; D: .; CDR3: CASSLDLLNSGNTIYF
V: TRBV6-5; D: .; CDR3: CASSYAQIYEQYF
V: TRBV10-3; D: .; CDR3: CATWGDNEQFF
V: TRBV4-1; D: TRBD2; CDR3: CASSHIGTSGSRDTQCF
V: TRBV20-1; D: TRBD2; CDR3: CSASRLAETIRDTDTQYF
V: TRBV29-1; D: .; CDR3: CSVEEGNSGNTIYF
V: TRBV12-3/TRBV12-4; D: .; CDR3: CASSLDLFTDTEAFF
V: TRBV3-1; D: TRBD2; CDR3: CASSQVFRRTSGSLNEQFF
V: TRBV12-3/TRBV12-4; D: .; CDR3: CASSLNDYEQYF